Listed below are T cell receptor beta chains from one sample, sequenced in a study of T cells in Graves' hyperthyroidism and ophthalmopathy. Each CDR3 protein is one row after TCRdb ran MiXCR on the multiplex PCR reads. The data hold roughly 560,000 distinct CDR3 sequences, with approximately 14% observed a single time. What was sequenced was blood. These receptors were collected from a woman in her 40s with Graves' ophthalmopathy. Both conserved end residues are part of each CDR3. The D gene is left open where the match is weak. Part of the rows lack a size; the others show once, few, many or a class for expanded clones.

many TRBJ2-7 TRBD2 TRBV6-1 CASSEARRERGF TGTGCCAGCAGTGAAGCGCGGCGGGAGAGGGGCTTC
many TRBJ2-5 TRBD2 TRBV28 CASSLIAGQETQYF TGTGCCAGCAGTTTAATAGCGGGGCAAGAGACCCAGTACTTC
many TRBJ2-7 NA TRBV29-1 CSVTDTYEQYF TGCAGCGTTACGGACACCTACGAGCAGTACTTC
many TRBJ2-7 NA TRBV27 CASSLTARAGFEQYF TGTGCCAGCAGTTTGACCGCGCGGGCGGGGTTCGAGCAGTACTTC
many TRBJ2-5 TRBD2 TRBV28 CASVAGGETQETQYF TGTGCCAGCGTAGCGGGAGGGGAGACTCAAGAGACCCAGTACTTC
few TRBJ2-7 NA TRBV6-5 CASSYSSGTYEQYF TGTGCCAGCAGTTACTCGTCAGGAACCTACGAGCAGTACTTC
few TRBJ2-7 TRBD2 TRBV6-2/TRBV6-3 CATYLSGSEREQYF TGTGCCACCTATCTTAGCGGGAGTGAACGTGAGCAGTACTTC
NA TRBJ2-7 NA TRBV7-2 CASSATGNTYEQYF TGTGCCAGCAGCGCCACCGGGAACACCTACGAGCAGTACTTC
NA TRBJ2-3 NA TRBV5-1 CASSLALEADTQYF TGCGCCAGCAGCTTGGCCTTGGAGGCAGATACGCAGTATTTT
NA TRBJ2-5 NA TRBV6-5 CASSYSVGVAEETQYF TGTGCCAGCAGTTACTCGGTCGGAGTTGCCGAAGAGACCCAGTACTTC
many TRBJ1-2 NA TRBV10-3 CATRAAYGYTF TGTGCCACCCGTGCAGCTTATGGCTACACCTTC
NA TRBJ2-7 TRBD1 TRBV6-1 CASSRTGIYGQYF TGTGCCAGCAGTAGGACAGGGATTTACGGGCAGTACTTC
NA TRBJ2-7 NA TRBV9 CASSVGAGVRSYEQYF TGTGCCAGCAGCGTAGGGGCTGGCGTGCGATCCTACGAGCAGTACTTC
few TRBJ2-5 NA TRBV6-1 CASSGYPQGGQETQYF TGTGCCAGCAGTGGCTACCCCCAGGGTGGTCAAGAGACCCAGTACTTC
many TRBJ1-5 NA TRBV19 CANYRRASAQGGQPQHF TGTGCCAATTACAGACGAGCTTCTGCCCAGGGAGGTCAGCCCCAGCATTTT
many TRBJ2-7 NA TRBV6-2/TRBV6-3 CASATLNYEQYF TGTGCCAGCGCCACACTAAACTACGAGCAGTACTTC
many TRBJ2-6 NA TRBV5-1 CASSLERTPSGANVLTF TGCGCCAGCAGCTTGGAACGGACACCGTCTGGGGCCAACGTCCTGACTTTC
NA TRBJ2-1 TRBD2 TRBV2 CASSGSRQLAGVPLSYNEQFF TGTGCCAGCAGTGGCTCCCGTCAACTAGCGGGAGTACCCTTAAGCTACAATGAGCAGTTCTTC
few TRBJ2-7 TRBD2 TRBV18 CASSNQREGRINEQYF TGTGCCAGCTCCAACCAGAGGGAGGGCCGTATTAACGAGCAGTACTTC
NA TRBJ1-5 NA TRBV28 CASKRGGGNQPQHF TGTGCCAGCAAGCGGGGGGGCGGCAATCAGCCCCAGCATTTT
NA TRBJ1-1 NA TRBV4-1 CASSQMDLTNTEAFF TGCGCCAGCAGCCAAATGGACTTAACGAACACTGAAGCTTTCTTT
many TRBJ1-2 NA TRBV5-6 CASSLEMTDYGYTF TGTGCCAGCAGCTTGGAAATGACAGACTATGGCTACACCTTC
many TRBJ1-1 TRBD1 TRBV28 CATDREGTEAFF TGTGCCACCGACAGGGAGGGGACTGAAGCTTTCTTT
many TRBJ2-7 NA TRBV29-1 CSAQVQGGLSQYF TGCAGCGCACAGGTTCAGGGAGGACTCTCACAGTACTTC
few TRBJ2-7 TRBD2 TRBV5-4 CASSWMAGDVGGTYEQYF TGTGCCAGCAGCTGGATGGCGGGGGACGTTGGAGGGACCTACGAGCAGTACTTC
many TRBJ2-7 TRBD1 TRBV5-6 CASTTGALGLVQYF TGTGCCAGCACGACAGGGGCGCTCGGCTTGGTTCAGTACTTC
many TRBJ2-7 TRBD1 TRBV27 CASSLRQGGYEQYF TGTGCCAGCAGTCTGCGACAGGGGGGGTACGAGCAGTACTTC
NA TRBJ1-2 NA TRBV12-3/TRBV12-4 CASGQTGLDGYTF TGTGCCAGCGGCCAAACAGGGTTAGATGGCTACACCTTC
NA TRBJ1-6 NA TRBV6-5 CASSDSPISPLHF TGTGCCAGCAGTGACTCGCCCATTTCACCCCTCCACTTT
many TRBJ1-5 NA TRBV29-1 CSVASDARGSPQHF TGCAGCGTGGCTTCGGATGCCAGGGGTTCGCCCCAGCATTTT
once TRBJ1-1 NA TRBV6-1 CASSEYGQSDGNTEAFF TGTGCCAGCAGTGAGTATGGTCAGTCAGATGGTAACACTGAAGCTTTCTTT
many TRBJ2-5 NA TRBV11-2 CASSLVPNEWTQYF TGTGCCAGCAGCTTAGTCCCCAATGAGTGGACCCAGTACTTC
few TRBJ2-7 TRBD1 TRBV28 CASRGQGSYYEQYF TGTGCCAGTCGTGGACAGGGCTCGTACTACGAGCAGTACTTC
NA TRBJ2-5 NA TRBV12-3/TRBV12-4 CASSPRQTQETQYF TGTGCCAGCAGTCCCCGACAGACTCAAGAGACCCAGTACTTC
many TRBJ2-7 NA TRBV10-3 CAISEAPDRKIYEQYF TGTGCCATCAGTGAGGCCCCTGACAGAAAAATTTACGAGCAGTACTTC
many TRBJ1-5 NA TRBV19 CASSDDGSNQPQHF TGTGCCAGTAGTGATGACGGTAGCAATCAGCCCCAGCATTTT
few TRBJ1-5 NA TRBV2 CASSEQGTNSNQPQHF TGTGCCAGCAGTGAACAGGGAACAAATAGCAATCAGCCCCAGCATTTT
many TRBJ2-1 TRBD2 TRBV6-2/TRBV6-3 CASSHSGRGSNEQFF TGTGCCAGCAGCCATAGCGGGAGAGGGAGCAATGAGCAGTTCTTC
many TRBJ2-7 TRBD1 TRBV20-1 CSALPGQPYEQYF TGCAGTGCGCTCCCGGGACAGCCCTACGAGCAGTACTTC
NA TRBJ1-6 NA TRBV19 CASSTGGYFNSPLHF TGTGCCAGTAGTACCGGCGGGTATTTTAATTCACCCCTCCACTTT
few TRBJ2-2 NA TRBV19 CASSIDVTGTNTGELFF TGTGCCAGTAGTATAGACGTGACGGGAACGAACACCGGGGAGCTGTTTTTT
many TRBJ2-2 NA TRBV19 CASSMILYTGELFF TGTGCCAGTAGTATGATCTTATACACCGGGGAGCTGTTTTTT
many TRBJ2-7 TRBD1 TRBV14 CASSRTGGTYEQYF TGTGCCAGCAGCCGGACAGGGGGAACCTACGAGCAGTACTTC
NA TRBJ1-3 NA TRBV28 CASRPRGGDTIYF TGTGCCAGCAGACCACGAGGGGGGGACACCATATATTTT
NA TRBJ2-3 TRBD1 TRBV6-2/TRBV6-3 CASSYWDREEDTQYF TGTGCCAGCAGTTACTGGGACAGGGAAGAAGATACGCAGTATTTT
many TRBJ2-5 TRBD1 TRBV12-3/TRBV12-4 CASSFQQGGETQYF TGTGCCAGCAGTTTTCAACAGGGGGGAGAGACCCAGTACTTC
many TRBJ2-7 NA TRBV19 CASTKLGEQYF TGTGCCAGTACTAAGTTGGGGGAGCAGTACTTC
many TRBJ1-1 NA TRBV6-1 CASSPGSANTEAFF TGTGCCAGCAGCCCGGGGTCGGCGAACACTGAAGCTTTCTTT
many TRBJ2-7 TRBD2 TRBV6-1 CASSQGLVAEQYF TGTGCCAGCAGCCAGGGACTAGTCGCCGAGCAGTACTTC
many TRBJ1-5 NA TRBV6-5 CASSYGEPQHF TGTGCCAGCAGTTACGGGGAGCCCCAGCATTTT
many TRBJ1-2 NA TRBV27 CASSPIPGLNGYTF TGTGCCAGCAGTCCTATACCCGGACTGAATGGCTACACCTTC
NA TRBJ1-3 NA TRBV6-1 CASSEYQGGNTIYF TGTGCCAGCAGTGAATACCAGGGTGGAAACACCATATATTTT
many TRBJ1-1 NA TRBV7-2 CASTPKSGWTEAFF TGTGCCAGCACCCCTAAGTCAGGATGGACTGAAGCTTTCTTT